Below, 17 T cell receptor beta chains from the same sample are listed, as sequenced in a study of cytomegalovirus exposure and HLA in healthy donors. The primer mix had 60 Vbeta and 13 Jbeta primers. The repertoire was sequenced with immunoSEQ multiplex PCR; TCRdb's copy has only in-frame clones and lacks some. The table lists around 90,000 clones, 64% of them singletons. Sequenced sample: PBMCs. The receptors stem from a human donor in good health.

This clone was detected a few times. This chain links TRBV7-3 with TRBJ1-3, with D tentatively TRBD1 (5 bases). From germline, CDR1 is SGHTA and CDR2 FQGTGA. V was shortened by 5 bases and J by 3 bases, with 11 bases between the two germline ends. The CDR3 is 14 amino acids. The CDR3 region has the DNA TGTGCCAGCAGCCCAGGACACGATGGAAACACCATATATTTT. As protein: CASSPGHDGNTIYF.

The chain employs TRBV6-5 and TRBJ1-2, with D possibly being TRBD1 (5 bases). This CDR3 is built from 15 residues. Germline CDR1 reads MNHEY; CDR2 reads SVGAGI. Trimming took 6 bases from V and 4 from J, leaving 18 bases between them. The CDR3 sequence: CASSSRRDLGYGYTF. The CDR3 DNA sequence: TGTGCCAGCAGCTCGCGCAGGGATTTGGGCTATGGCTACACCTTC.

This chain connects TRBV5-6 to TRBJ2-7; perhaps TRBD2 as D (5 bases). Germline assignment: CDR1 SGHDT and CDR2 YYEEEE. V dropped 4 bases and J dropped 4 bases, with 12 bases sitting between them. There are 13 residues in the CDR3. This CDR3 reads CASSRMGVYEQYF. The CDR3, as DNA: TGTGCCAGCAGCAGAATGGGAGTTTACGAGCAGTACTTC.

V and J are TRBV6-6 and TRBJ2-7, with D perhaps matching TRBD1 (5 bases). Deletions cut 2 bases from V and 0 bases from J, with 11 bases between. The CDR3 length is 15 residues. Germline values: CDR1 MNHNY, CDR2 SVGAGI (reference sequence). In DNA form, the CDR3 reads TGTGCCAGCAGTTACGCTCAACAGGTCTCCTACGAGCAGTACTTC. Amino acid sequence: CASSYAQQVSYEQYF.

The chain employs TRBV5-4 and TRBJ2-4, with 8 bases identical to TRBD1. The junction had 4 bases not matched to a gene; V was cut back by 0 bases and J by 2 bases. The CDR3 contains 16 residues. Germline CDR1 is SGHNT and CDR2 is YYREEE (reference sequence). The CDR3: CASSLATGETKNIQYF. Here the CDR3 DNA reads TGTGCCAGCAGCTTGGCGACAGGGGAAACCAAAAACATTCAGTACTTC.

The chain has TRBV6-5 and TRBJ2-7; 9 bases are a match to TRBD1. The V gene's germline CDR1 is MNHEY and CDR2 SVGAGI. The CDR3 contains 14 residues. J gave up 5 bases and V 1 base, and 3 bases lay outside the gene matches. The CDR3 DNA sequence: TGTGCCAGCAGTTACTTCGGGACAGGGAACGAGCAGTACTTC. This gives the protein CASSYFGTGNEQYF.

The chain has TRBV4-2 and TRBJ2-5; 11 positions match TRBD2. This CDR3 has 18 residues. J gave up 4 bases and V 1 base, and 11 bases lay outside the gene matches. The germline V gene has CDR1 LGHNA and CDR2 YNFKEQ. CDR3: CASSQAIRNSGGAETQYF. The CDR3, as DNA: TGTGCCAGCAGCCAAGCGATACGGAATAGCGGGGGGGCAGAGACCCAGTACTTC.

The V call is TRBV5-4, the J call TRBJ2-5; 9 positions agree with TRBD1. Germline loops: CDR1 SGHNT, CDR2 YYREEE (reference sequence). The CDR3 covers 15 residues. J was trimmed by 5 bases and V by 4 bases; bases with no gene match: 9. The CDR3 sequence is CASSGAGQGRETQYF. CDR3 nucleotide sequence: TGTGCCAGCAGCGGGGCGGGACAGGGACGGGAGACCCAGTACTTC.

The chain couples TRBV21-1 to TRBJ2-7; the tabulated D call, TRBD2, remains unverified against the DNA. TRBV21-1 is classified as a pseudogene. The CDR3 has 12 amino acids. The CDR3 region has the DNA TGTGCCAGAAGAAATAGCTCCTACGAGCAGTACTTC. Its protein is CARRNSSYEQYF.

This clone was seen just once. The V and J genes are TRBV7-9 and TRBJ1-4, with TRBD1 identical over 8 bases. The CDR3 is made up of 15 amino acids. V dropped 1 base and J dropped 7; count of bases not matched to a gene: 5. Per the germline V gene, CDR1 is SEHNR and CDR2 is FQNEAQ (reference sequence). The CDR3 sequence is CASSLERTGLEKLFF. The CDR3 coding sequence is TGTGCCAGCAGCTTAGAACGGACAGGGCTTGAAAAACTGTTTTTT.

This clone was counted only a few times. J is TRBJ1-2 and V is TRBV6-5, with 7 bases lining up with TRBD1. With V trimmed by 7 bases and J by 7 bases, 9 bases remained unmatched. This CDR3 comprises 13 residues. The germline gives CDR1 MNHEY, CDR2 SVGAGI. CDR3 sequence: CASKRNRGVGYTF. The CDR3 coding sequence is TGTGCCAGCAAACGGAACAGGGGAGTTGGCTACACCTTC.

The chain joins TRBV7-9 to TRBJ2-3, with TRBD2 matching over 9 bases. Germline V gene data show CDR1 as SEHNR and CDR2 as FQNEAQ (reference sequence). V shed 5 bases, J shed 6 bases, and the junction held 9 bases outside the gene matches. This CDR3 has 15 amino acids. As DNA, the CDR3 is TGTGCCAGCAGCCCCCAAGCGGGGGGTCCCGATACGCAGTATTTT. Translating gives CASSPQAGGPDTQYF. The variable domain in full, with the rest retrieved from reference TRBV7-9 and TRBJ2-3, is DTGVSQNPRHKITKRGQNVTFRCDPISEHNRLYWYRQTLGQGPEFLTYFQNEAQLEKSRLLSDRFSAERPKGSFSTLEIQRTEQGDSAMYLCASSPQAGGPDTQYFGPGTRLTVL.

The rearrangement joins TRBV11-1 to TRBJ2-2, with 12 bases fitting TRBD2. Germline V gene data show CDR1 as SGHAT and CDR2 as FQDESV (reference sequence). V lost 5 bases and J lost 6; bases outside the gene matches: 7. This CDR3 has 16 amino acids. The CDR3 sequence: CASSLLAGGFAGELFF. For the CDR3, the DNA is TGTGCCAGCAGCCTCCTAGCGGGGGGGTTCGCCGGGGAGCTGTTTTTT.

The V and J genes are TRBV19 and TRBJ2-3; 9 bases align to TRBD1. CDR1 is LNHDA and CDR2 is SQIVND in the germline V gene (reference sequence). This CDR3 contains 14 residues. V dropped 6 bases and J dropped 1; count of bases not matched to a gene: 2. This CDR3 is CASSRTGGTDTQYF. The CDR3 DNA is TGTGCCAGTAGCCGGACAGGGGGCACAGATACGCAGTATTTT.

V and J are TRBV7-9 and TRBJ2-5, with D possibly being TRBD2 (5 bases). Germline CDR1 SEHNR, CDR2 FQNEAQ (reference sequence). This CDR3 spans 15 amino acids. Between the trimmed V and J ends, which lost 4 bases and 1 base, there was a span of 13 bases. The CDR3 bases are TGTGCCAGCAGCTCATGGGCTAGCTTCCAAGAGACCCAGTACTTC. Translating it yields CASSSWASFQETQYF.

V gene TRBV15 combines with J gene TRBJ2-7; possible D gene TRBD2, 6 bases. CDR3 length: 16 amino acids. Germline-derived CDR1 and CDR2 are LNHNV and YYDKDF (reference sequence). Trimming removed 0 bases from V and 2 bases from J, with 14 bases in between. The CDR3 DNA reads as TGTGCCACCAGCAGAGATTTAGGGACTGGGGCCTACGAGCAGTACTTC. Translating it yields CATSRDLGTGAYEQYF.

The CDR3, as DNA: TGTGCCAGCAGCTTAGCAGGACAGGGGCCCCATGGCTACACCTTC. It translates to CASSLAGQGPHGYTF. The V gene is TRBV7-2, the J gene TRBJ1-2; 9 bases agree with TRBD1. V trimming: 0 bases; J trimming: 6 bases; junction bases outside the gene matches: 5. Germline V gene sequence: CDR1 SGHTA, CDR2 FQGNSA. This CDR3 region has 15 residues. Looking up the rest from reference TRBV7-2 and TRBJ1-2 gives the full variable domain: GAGVSQSPSNKVTEKGKDVELRCDPISGHTALYWYRQSLGQGLEFLIYFQGNSAPDKSGLPSDRFSAERTGGSVSTLTIQRTQQEDSAVYLCASSLAGQGPHGYTFGSGTRLTVV.